These 21 T cell receptor delta chains were sequenced from one sample in a study of Vδ1+ human thymocytes. Study-wide points: Thymic TRG and TRD repertoires appeared highly polyclonal.

The template was reverse-transcribed extracted RNA. CDR3 amplicons came from multiplex PCR with pooled V-gene forward and constant-region reverse primers. TCRdb re-called the multiplex PCR reads via CATT. Of around 76,000 delta-chain clones listed, 30% to 45% are singletons. Antigens of these TCRs are unknown. Sequencing was done on a sample of Vdelta1+ gamma-delta thymocytes from the thymus. Regarding subset: FACS-sorted CD3+ TCRalphabeta- TCRVdelta1+ TCRVdelta2- thymocytes. The receptor set was obtained from a boy younger than two who had congenital heart surgery.

The chain combines TRDV1 with TRDJ1, with D perhaps given as TRDD2 or TRDD3 (5 bases each). V lost 0 bases and J lost 9, with 26 bases in between. Germline CDR1 is TSWWSYY and CDR2 is QGS. The CDR3 sequence is 18 residues long. Here the CDR3 DNA reads TGTGCTCTTGGGGAACTTCGCCTACAGTCGAGGGATGAGGTCGAACTCATCTTT. It yields the protein CALGELRLQSRDEVELIF.

This clone has more than one count but fewer than ten. This chain joins TRDV1 and TRDJ1; D is perhaps TRDD3 (5 bases). Germline assignment: CDR1 TSWWSYY and CDR2 QGS. V shed 2 bases and J shed 0 bases, with 25 bases lying between them. CDR3 length: 20 amino acids. The chain's CDR3 is CALGEISHPYWSLYTDKLIF. The CDR3 nucleotides are TGTGCTCTTGGGGAAATCTCCCACCCGTACTGGTCATTATACACCGATAAACTCATCTTT.

This clone was counted once. The chain is built from TRDV1 and TRDJ1; the D is unclear. The CDR3 spans 15 residues. Germline V gives CDR1 TSWWSYY, CDR2 QGS. V shed 5 bases and J shed 0 bases, with 13 bases lying between them. The CDR3: CALGTIPYHTDKLIF. CDR3 DNA sequence: TGTGCTCTTGGGACAATTCCCTATCACACCGATAAACTCATCTTT.

This chain joins TRDV1 and TRDJ1; possibly TRDD3 for D (6 bases). The CDR3 consists of 17 residues. From germline, CDR1 is TSWWSYY and CDR2 QGS. Trimming cost V 0 bases and J 4 bases, with 18 bases left between them. CDR3 amino acids: CALGELIAIRGDDKLIF. The DNA of the CDR3 is TGTGCTCTTGGGGAACTTATAGCGATACGCGGGGACGATAAACTCATCTTT.

J is TRDJ1 and V is TRDV1, with 7 nucleotides matching TRDD3. V was pared by 0 bases and J by 0 bases, with 7 bases of the junction left unmatched. Germline CDR1 reads TSWWSYY; CDR2 reads QGS. This CDR3 has 17 amino acids. DNA for the CDR3: TGTGCTCTTGGGGAACTTCCTTTGCTGGGGGACACCGATAAACTCATCTTT. It yields the protein CALGELPLLGDTDKLIF.

This chain uses TRDV1 with TRDJ1, with a weak D call TRDD2 (6 bases). The CDR3 is made up of 16 amino acids. Trimming stripped 1 base from V and 1 base from J, with 13 bases between. Germline lookup yields CDR1 TSWWSYY and CDR2 QGS. CDR3 loop: CALGERLIPSTDKLIF. The CDR3, as DNA: TGTGCTCTTGGGGAACGTCTTATTCCTAGCACCGATAAACTCATCTTT.

The chain combines TRDV1 with TRDJ1; no firm D call. This CDR3 spans 13 amino acids. Deletions cut 2 bases from V and 4 bases from J, with 8 bases between. The germline V gene encodes CDR1 TSWWSYY and CDR2 QGS. This CDR3 is CALGEECRDKLIF. In DNA form, the CDR3 reads TGTGCTCTTGGGGAAGAGTGCCGCGATAAACTCATCTTT.

The J gene is TRDJ1, the V gene TRDV1; 10 bases are shared with TRDD3. V shed 2 bases and J 0 bases; nucleotides not matched to a gene: 15. The CDR3 contains 20 residues. The germline V gene has CDR1 TSWWSYY and CDR2 QGS. The CDR3 nucleotides are TGTGCTCTTGGGGAAGGTCGTTCCTACTGGGGGATGCCGTACACCGATAAACTCATCTTT. Translating it yields CALGEGRSYWGMPYTDKLIF.

This chain connects TRDV1 to TRDJ1, with 7 bases aligning to TRDD3. The ends lost 4 bases at V and 9 bases at J; junction bases unmatched: 23. The CDR3 sequence is 18 residues long. Germline V gives CDR1 TSWWSYY, CDR2 QGS. CDR3 region: CALGALILTTLGETQLIF. CDR3 DNA sequence: TGTGCTCTTGGGGCCTTGATCCTTACTACTTTGGGGGAAACTCAACTCATCTTT.

V and J are TRDV1 and TRDJ1, with 10 bases identical to TRDD3. CDR1 is TSWWSYY and CDR2 is QGS in the germline V gene. Losses at the gene ends were 9 bases for V and 0 bases for J; bases not matched to a gene: 28. The CDR3 loop spans 22 amino acids. In nucleotides, the CDR3 is TGTGCTCTGGTTCCCTGTCGGGAGGCTGGGGGATATAAAACCGCGTACACCGATAAACTCATCTTT. This gives the protein CALVPCREAGGYKTAYTDKLIF.

The chain uses TRDV3 and TRDJ1, with 9 bases identical to TRDD2. Per germline, CDR1 TVYSNPD and CDR2 GDNSRS (reference sequence). This CDR3 region has 16 residues. After removal of 1 base from V and 5 bases from J, the junction contained 14 bases not matched to a gene. CDR3 sequence reads: CAFIPLPTRTGDKLIF. The DNA of the CDR3 is TGTGCCTTTATCCCCCTTCCTACCCGTACTGGGGATAAACTCATCTTT. Combining the CDR3 with reference TRDV3 and TRDJ1 gives the whole variable domain CDKVTQSSPDQTVASGSEVVLLCTYDTVYSNPDLFWYRIRPDYSFQFVFYGDNSRSEGADFTQGRFSVKHILTQKAFHLVISPVRTEDSATYYCAFIPLPTRTGDKLIFGKGTRVTVEP.

The rearrangement links TRDV1 to TRDJ1; perhaps TRDD3 as D (8 bases). The CDR3 is made up of 23 amino acids. V lost 0 bases to trimming and J lost 0 bases, with 32 bases between them. The germline V gene has CDR1 TSWWSYY and CDR2 QGS. As DNA, the CDR3 is TGTGCTCTTGGGGAACTGAGGGGTTTCCTACCGTACTGGGGGTCACTGAACACCGATAAACTCATCTTT. The encoded protein is CALGELRGFLPYWGSLNTDKLIF.

This clone was seen a handful of times. The chain couples TRDV1 to TRDJ1, with D maybe TRDD2 (6 bases). The CDR3 spans 18 residues. V gave up 0 bases and J gave up 11 bases, with 28 bases separating them. Germline V gene data show CDR1 as TSWWSYY and CDR2 as QGS. Written as DNA, the CDR3 is TGTGCTCTTGGGGAACTCCATCCGTCCTACGGTGAACTCTCGGGGCTCATCTTT. Translating gives CALGELHPSYGELSGLIF.

This clone was detected a few times. The V gene is TRDV1, the J gene TRDJ1; 8 nucleotides align to TRDD3. Germline CDR1 and CDR2: TSWWSYY and QGS. CDR3 length: 19 amino acids. J was trimmed by 0 bases and V by 5 bases; bases with no gene match: 17. In DNA form, the CDR3 reads TGTGCTCTTGGGCCCAACGTCAGGCCGTACTGGGGGGACACCGATAAACTCATCTTT. It yields the protein CALGPNVRPYWGDTDKLIF.

The chain recombines TRDV1 with TRDJ1; no clear D. Trimming removed 1 base from V and 8 bases from J, with 20 bases in between. This CDR3 has 16 amino acids. Germline loops: CDR1 TSWWSYY, CDR2 QGS. The CDR3 protein is CALGEPTWLACAKLIF. CDR3 sequence (DNA): TGTGCTCTTGGGGAACCCACGTGGTTGGCCTGCGCCAAACTCATCTTT.

The V gene is TRDV1, the J gene TRDJ1; 11 nucleotides agree with TRDD3. Germline V CDR1 and CDR2: TSWWSYY, QGS. The CDR3 contains 16 residues. Losses at the gene ends were 2 bases for V and 5 bases for J; bases not matched to a gene: 7. In nucleotides, the CDR3 is TGTGCTCTTGGGGAAAGGGCTGGGGGATACCGAGATAAACTCATCTTT. This sequence encodes CALGERAGGYRDKLIF.

The chain has TRDV1 and TRDJ1; D is ambiguous. This CDR3 is built from 20 residues. CDR1 and CDR2 (germline): TSWWSYY, QGS. V was trimmed by 0 bases and J by 3 bases, leaving 26 bases between them. The CDR3 DNA reads TGTGCTCTTGGGGAACTCCCCACGGGAACCGAACTGAGGGAGGCCGATAAACTCATCTTT. Its protein is CALGELPTGTELREADKLIF.

The chain recombines TRDV1 with TRDJ1, with D possibly TRDD3 on 5 matching bases. V lost 0 bases and J 6 bases, leaving 20 bases between the germline ends. Germline assignment: CDR1 TSWWSYY and CDR2 QGS. The CDR3 spans 17 residues. CDR3 sequence: CALGELHPGSLHYKLIF. For the CDR3, the DNA is TGTGCTCTTGGGGAACTCCACCCTGGGAGTTTACATTATAAACTCATCTTT.

The rearrangement links TRDV1 to TRDJ1, with D perhaps TRDD3 (5 bases). CDR1 TSWWSYY and CDR2 QGS come from the germline V gene. V was cut by 8 bases and J by 0 bases, with 13 bases left in between. This CDR3 is built from 14 residues. In DNA form, the CDR3 reads TGTGCTCTTCTGTTCCCTGGGTACACCGATAAACTCATCTTT. It codes for CALLFPGYTDKLIF.

By its share, this clone is medium-sized. The same CDR3 can be traced to other DNA sequences in this sample. This chain connects TRDV2 to TRDJ1, with D unclear. The ends were cut back, 0 bases at V and 1 base at J, with 11 bases in the middle. The CDR3 is 15 amino acids. Germline loops: CDR1 GEAIGNYY, CDR2 EKD. Here the CDR3 DNA reads TGTGCCTGTGACACCCTTAGGTTCCCCACCGATAAACTCATCTTT. This sequence encodes CACDTLRFPTDKLIF.

The chain has TRDV1 and TRDJ1, with TRDD2 identical over 8 bases. The CDR3 length is 25 residues. Germline CDR1 TSWWSYY, CDR2 QGS. V shed 4 bases, J shed 0 bases, and the junction held 34 bases outside the gene matches. CDR3 in amino acids: CALGAPTSYGRVLVTKTLYTDKLIF. CDR3 DNA sequence: TGTGCTCTTGGGGCCCCAACTTCCTACGGACGTGTACTGGTCACTAAAACCCTGTACACCGATAAACTCATCTTT.